One sample yielded the 14 T cell receptor beta chains listed below, sequenced in a study of cytomegalovirus exposure and HLA in healthy donors (dated by TCRdb to 2017 to 2019). Library method: the immunoSEQ multiplex PCR assay. For the multiplex PCR, a mixture combining 60 forward primers for TCR Vbeta segments and 13 reverse primers for TCR Jbeta segments was used. TCRdb obtained this table from immuneACCESS and retained in-frame rearrangements with V and J assigned. These tables miss some clones; where compared with another copy, unresolved V genes account for less than half of the shortfall, and the remainder is unexplained. The sample table records some 140,000 clones; 60% to 85% of these occur just once. The ten most abundant clones make up approximately 0.97% of the sample. The specimen sequenced was PBMCs. All receptors derive from a man between 18 and 29 years old in good health and CMV-seronegative.

The chain links TRBV19 to TRBJ1-2, with 8 bases that match TRBD1. The germline V gene encodes CDR1 LNHDA and CDR2 SQIVND (reference sequence). The CDR3 is 17 residues long. V dropped 5 bases and J dropped 8; count of bases not matched to a gene: 19. CDR3 sequence: CASSHGQGAGEFWGYTF. As DNA, the CDR3 is TGTGCCAGTAGTCATGGACAGGGCGCGGGAGAATTCTGGGGCTACACCTTC.

V is TRBV30 and J is TRBJ2-2; the D gene is possibly TRBD2 (5 bases). The germline V gene encodes CDR1 GTSNPN and CDR2 SVGIG (reference sequence). V lost 0 bases and J 4 bases, leaving 18 bases between the germline ends. The CDR3 has 17 amino acids. CDR3 coding DNA: TGTGCCTGGAGTGTTATGGGCGGGCCCGTCAGCACCGGGGAGCTGTTTTTT. The encoded protein is CAWSVMGGPVSTGELFF.

The V gene is TRBV7-3, the J gene TRBJ2-2; TRBD1 matches 10 bases. The CDR3 runs to 16 residues. Germline V gene sequence: CDR1 SGHTA, CDR2 FQGTGA. V gave up 5 bases and J gave up 4 bases; unmatched junction bases: 7. CDR3 nucleotide sequence: TGTGCCAGCAGCAAACCGGGACAGGGGAGCACCGGGGAGCTGTTTTTT. It is translated as CASSKPGQGSTGELFF.

The CDR3 nucleotides read TGTGCCAGCAGCTTAGCTTACAGGGAAAACACTGAAGCTTTCTTT. It translates to CASSLAYRENTEAFF. V usage is TRBV11-1 and J usage is TRBJ1-1; a possible D gene is TRBD1 (6 bases). Trimming pared 0 bases from V and 2 bases from J, leaving 10 bases between. The length of the CDR3 is 15 residues. The germline V gene has CDR1 SGHAT and CDR2 FQDESV (reference sequence). Complete variable domain (other parts from reference TRBV11-1 and TRBJ1-1): EAEVAQSPRYKITEKSQAVAFWCDPISGHATLYWYRQILGQGPELLVQFQDESVVDDSQLPKDRFSAERLKGVDSTLKIQPAELGDSAMYLCASSLAYRENTEAFFGQGTRLTVV.

This clone was seen a single time. The chain couples TRBV27 to TRBJ2-3, with D possibly being TRBD1 (7 bases). Trimming took off 7 bases at V and 4 bases at J, with 18 bases between the two ends. The CDR3 has 15 amino acids. The germline gives CDR1 MNHEY, CDR2 SMNVEV (reference sequence). CDR3 DNA sequence: TGTGCCAGCACCGAGACAGGGAGGTTCGCAGATACGCAGTATTTT. Translating gives CASTETGRFADTQYF.

This chain links TRBV2 with TRBJ2-7, with a tentative D call TRBD1 (5 bases). Germline assignment: CDR1 SNHLY and CDR2 FYNNEI. The CDR3 is made up of 12 amino acids. V lost 3 bases and J lost 2, with 5 bases in between. The CDR3 region is CASSEGPYEQYF. CDR3 in DNA: TGTGCCAGCAGTGAGGGGCCCTACGAGCAGTACTTC.

This chain uses TRBV5-1 with TRBJ2-5, with 9 nucleotides matching TRBD1. TRBJ2-7 matches the DNA end more closely, so the J call is doubtful. Germline CDR1 and CDR2: SGHRS and YFSETQ. The CDR3 runs 15 residues. The CDR3 bases are TGCGCCAGCAGCCCATCGCTGACAGGGGGTAGCGAGCAGTACTTC. Its translation is CASSPSLTGGSEQYF.

The chain links TRBV10-3 to TRBJ2-1, with 11 bases matching TRBD1. CDR3 size: 15 residues. The germline CDR1 and CDR2 sequences are ENHRY and SYGVKD. Losses at the gene ends were 3 bases for V and 6 bases for J; bases not matched to a gene: 4. CDR3 protein: CAISDRDRGFNEQFF. The CDR3 DNA reads TGTGCCATCAGTGACCGGGACAGGGGGTTCAATGAGCAGTTCTTC.

This clone was counted only a few times. The rearrangement uses TRBV6-1 and TRBJ1-5; 10 bases are shared with TRBD1. The V gene's germline CDR1 is MNHNS and CDR2 SASEGT. The CDR3 consists of 15 residues. The V segment lost 5 bases and the J segment 6 bases; nucleotides outside the gene matches: 7. The chain's CDR3 is CASSQTGTGAQPQHF. CDR3 nucleotides: TGTGCCAGCAGTCAAACCGGGACAGGGGCTCAGCCCCAGCATTTT.

The rearrangement joins TRBV29-1 to TRBJ2-2; weak D call: TRBD2 (5 bases). The CDR3 length is 13 residues. CDR1 is SQVTM and CDR2 is ANQGSEA in the germline V gene. Trimming left V 3 bases short and J 3 bases short, with 8 bases between. CDR3 in DNA: TGCAGCGTTGAGAGGGTGGACACCGGGGAGCTGTTTTTT. Encoded protein: CSVERVDTGELFF.

Only a few counts were recorded for this clone. The chain couples TRBV2 to TRBJ1-5; 10 nucleotides match TRBD1. The CDR3 runs 14 residues. Per germline, CDR1 SNHLY and CDR2 FYNNEI. V shed 3 bases, J shed 7 bases, and the junction held 3 bases outside the gene matches. The chain's CDR3 is CASSDRTGGQPQHF. The CDR3 region has the DNA TGTGCCAGCAGTGATAGGACAGGGGGGCAGCCCCAGCATTTT.

This chain connects TRBV5-1 to TRBJ1-4, with 7 bases matching TRBD1. Germline CDR1 and CDR2: SGHRS and YFSETQ. The CDR3 is 14 amino acids. The V segment lost 4 bases and the J segment 7 bases; nucleotides outside the gene matches: 7. Written as DNA, the CDR3 is TGCGCCAGCAGCCCCCAGGGGGGTGCTGAAAAACTGTTTTTT. Translating gives CASSPQGGAEKLFF.

V and J are TRBV6-1 and TRBJ1-6, with D tentatively TRBD1 (6 bases). The germline V gene has CDR1 MNHNS and CDR2 SASEGT. The length of the CDR3 is 12 residues. The germline V and J ends were trimmed by 10 bases and 6 bases, with 10 bases remaining between them. The CDR3 nucleotides read TGTGCCATCTCAGGGGCTAATTCACCCCTCCACTTT. Amino acid sequence: CAISGANSPLHF.

V and J are TRBV5-6 and TRBJ2-3; D remains unclear. Germline loops: CDR1 SGHDT, CDR2 YYEEEE. The CDR3 sequence is 14 residues long. V lost 0 bases and J 0 bases, leaving 5 bases between the germline ends. For the CDR3, the DNA is TGTGCCAGCAGCTTGGGTGGCAGCACAGATACGCAGTATTTT. Residues: CASSLGGSTDTQYF.